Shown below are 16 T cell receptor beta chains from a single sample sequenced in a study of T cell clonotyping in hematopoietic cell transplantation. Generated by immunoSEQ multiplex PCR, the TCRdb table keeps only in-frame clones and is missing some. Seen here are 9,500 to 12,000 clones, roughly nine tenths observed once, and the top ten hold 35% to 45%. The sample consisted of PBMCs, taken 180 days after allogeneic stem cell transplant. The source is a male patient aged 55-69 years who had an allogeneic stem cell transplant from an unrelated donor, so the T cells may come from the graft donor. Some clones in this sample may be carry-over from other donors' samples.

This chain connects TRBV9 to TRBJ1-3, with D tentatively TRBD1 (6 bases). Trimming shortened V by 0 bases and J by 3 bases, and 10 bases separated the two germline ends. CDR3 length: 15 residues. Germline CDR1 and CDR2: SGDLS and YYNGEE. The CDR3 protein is CASSVEGTFGNTIYF. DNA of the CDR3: TGTGCCAGCAGCGTAGAAGGGACATTTGGAAACACCATATATTTT.

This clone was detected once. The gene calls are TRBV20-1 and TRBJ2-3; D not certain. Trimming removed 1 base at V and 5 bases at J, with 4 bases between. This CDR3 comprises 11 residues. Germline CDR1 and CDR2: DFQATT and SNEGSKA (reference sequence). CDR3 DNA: TGCAGTGCTAGAGTAGGAGATACGCAGTATTTT. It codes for CSARVGDTQYF.

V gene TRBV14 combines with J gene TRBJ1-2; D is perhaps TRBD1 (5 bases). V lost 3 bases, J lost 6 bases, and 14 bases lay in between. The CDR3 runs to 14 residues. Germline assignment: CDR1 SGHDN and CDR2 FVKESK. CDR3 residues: CASSQSRVYNGYTF. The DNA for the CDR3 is TGTGCCAGCAGCCAGAGCAGGGTGTATAATGGCTACACCTTC.

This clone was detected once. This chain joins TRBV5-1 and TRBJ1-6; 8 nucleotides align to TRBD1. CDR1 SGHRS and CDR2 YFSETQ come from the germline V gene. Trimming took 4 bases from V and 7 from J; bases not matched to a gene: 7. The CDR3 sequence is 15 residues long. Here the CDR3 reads CASSQLQGGNSPLHF. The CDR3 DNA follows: TGCGCCAGCAGCCAACTACAGGGGGGCAATTCACCCCTCCACTTT.

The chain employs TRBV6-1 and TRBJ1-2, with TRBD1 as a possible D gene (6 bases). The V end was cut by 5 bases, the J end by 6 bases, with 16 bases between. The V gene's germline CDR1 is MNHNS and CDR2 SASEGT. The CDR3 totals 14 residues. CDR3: CASSPRTDSNGYTF. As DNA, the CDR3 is TGTGCCAGCAGTCCGAGGACAGACTCTAATGGCTACACCTTC.

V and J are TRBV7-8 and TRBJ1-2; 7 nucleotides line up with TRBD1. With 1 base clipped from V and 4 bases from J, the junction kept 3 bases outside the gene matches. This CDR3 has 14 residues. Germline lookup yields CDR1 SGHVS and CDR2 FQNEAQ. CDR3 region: CASSLGGTVYGYTF. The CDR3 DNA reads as TGTGCCAGCAGCTTAGGGGGGACAGTCTATGGCTACACCTTC.

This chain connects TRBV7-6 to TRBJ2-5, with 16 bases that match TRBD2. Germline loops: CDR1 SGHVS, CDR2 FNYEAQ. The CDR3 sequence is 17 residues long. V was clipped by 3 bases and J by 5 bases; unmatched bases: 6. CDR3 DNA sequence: TGTGCCAGCAGCTTGGGGACTAGCGGGGGGGCCTGGGAGACCCAGTACTTC. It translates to CASSLGTSGGAWETQYF. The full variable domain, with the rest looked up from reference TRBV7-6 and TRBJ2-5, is GAGVSQSPRYKVTKRGQDVALRCDPISGHVSLYWYRQALGQGPEFLTYFNYEAQQDKSGLPNDRFSAERPEGSISTLTIQRTEQRDSAMYRCASSLGTSGGAWETQYFGPGTRLLVL.

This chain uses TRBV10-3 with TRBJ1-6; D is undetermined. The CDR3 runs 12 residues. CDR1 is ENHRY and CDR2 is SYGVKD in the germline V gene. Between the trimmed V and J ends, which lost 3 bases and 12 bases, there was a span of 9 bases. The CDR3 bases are TGTGCCATCAGTGACTTCTTGAAACCCCTCCACTTT. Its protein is CAISDFLKPLHF.

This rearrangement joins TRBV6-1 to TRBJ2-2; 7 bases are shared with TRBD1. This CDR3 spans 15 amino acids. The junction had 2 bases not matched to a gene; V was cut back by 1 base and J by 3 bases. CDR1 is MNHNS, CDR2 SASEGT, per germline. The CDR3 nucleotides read TGTGCCAGCAGTGAAGGGACAGGAGACACCGGGGAGCTGTTTTTT. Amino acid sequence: CASSEGTGDTGELFF.

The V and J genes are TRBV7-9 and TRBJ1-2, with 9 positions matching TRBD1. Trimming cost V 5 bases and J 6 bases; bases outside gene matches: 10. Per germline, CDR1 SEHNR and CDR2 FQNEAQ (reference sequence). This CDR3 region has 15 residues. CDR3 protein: CASSLPLQGANGYTF. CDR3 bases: TGTGCCAGCAGCCTCCCTCTACAGGGGGCGAATGGCTACACCTTC.

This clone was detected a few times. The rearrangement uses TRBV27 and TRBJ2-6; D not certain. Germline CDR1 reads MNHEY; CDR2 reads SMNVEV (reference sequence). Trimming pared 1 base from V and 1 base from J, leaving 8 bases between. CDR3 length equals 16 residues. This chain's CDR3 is CASSLWHHSGANVLTF. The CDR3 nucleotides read TGTGCCAGCAGTTTATGGCATCATTCTGGGGCCAACGTCCTGACTTTC.

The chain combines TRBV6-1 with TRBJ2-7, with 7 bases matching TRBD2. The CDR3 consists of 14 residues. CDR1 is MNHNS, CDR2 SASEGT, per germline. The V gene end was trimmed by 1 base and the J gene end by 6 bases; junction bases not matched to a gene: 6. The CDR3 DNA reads TGTGCCAGCAGTGAAGGGGGAGGGGTACGCGAGCAGTACTTC. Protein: CASSEGGGVREQYF.

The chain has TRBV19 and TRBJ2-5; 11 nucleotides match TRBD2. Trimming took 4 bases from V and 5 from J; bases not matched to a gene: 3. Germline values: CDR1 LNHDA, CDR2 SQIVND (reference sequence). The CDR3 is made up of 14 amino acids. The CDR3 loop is CASSRGLAAETQYF. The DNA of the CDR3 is TGTGCCAGTAGTAGGGGACTAGCGGCGGAGACCCAGTACTTC.

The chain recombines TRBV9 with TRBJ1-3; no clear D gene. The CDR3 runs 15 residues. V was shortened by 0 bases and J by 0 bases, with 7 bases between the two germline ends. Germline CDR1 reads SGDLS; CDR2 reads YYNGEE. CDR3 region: CASSVAGTSGNTIYF. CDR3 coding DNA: TGTGCCAGCAGCGTAGCAGGTACCTCTGGAAACACCATATATTTT. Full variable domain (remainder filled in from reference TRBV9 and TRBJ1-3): DSGVTQTPKHLITATGQRVTLRCSPRSGDLSVYWYQQSLDQGLQFLIQYYNGEERAKGNILERFSAQQFPDLHSELNLSSLELGDSALYFCASSVAGTSGNTIYFGEGSWLTVV.

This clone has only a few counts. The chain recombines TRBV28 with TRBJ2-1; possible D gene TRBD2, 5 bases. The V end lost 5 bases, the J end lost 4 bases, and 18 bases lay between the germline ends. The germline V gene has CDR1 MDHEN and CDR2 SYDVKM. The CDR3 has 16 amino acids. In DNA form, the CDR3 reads TGTGCCAGCAGTCCACTGGGAGCGGTGGGGTACAATGAGCAGTTCTTC. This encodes CASSPLGAVGYNEQFF.

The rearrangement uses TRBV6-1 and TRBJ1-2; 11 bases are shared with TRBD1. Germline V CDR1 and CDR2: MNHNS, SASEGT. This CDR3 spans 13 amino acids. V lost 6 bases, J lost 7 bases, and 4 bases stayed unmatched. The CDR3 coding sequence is TGTGCCAGCAGGGGACAGGGGGAGAGTGGCTACACCTTC. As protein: CASRGQGESGYTF.